This is a list of T cell receptor beta chains from one sample in a study of radiotherapy plus CTLA-4 blockade in lung cancer. This table comes from immunoSEQ multiplex PCR, and its TCRdb copy is limited to in-frame clones, with some not included. The sample includes 80,000 or so clones, around 81% seen only once; the top ten take more than 3.5%. The specimen comprised peripheral blood, sampled from a patient treated with radiotherapy plus ipilimumab. The origin of the receptors is a human donor with non-small cell lung cancer who had a partial response to radiotherapy plus ipilimumab. Some clones in this sample may be carry-over from other donors' samples. The CDR3 runs from the conserved cysteine through the conserved F or W. D genes are given only for firm matches. Clone size appears in some rows only: once, few, many, or a class for an expanded clone.

v_gene,j_gene,abundance,d_gene,CDR3nt,CDR3aa
TRBV5-1,TRBJ1-1,.,.,TGCGCCAGCAGCTCCGGGACACAGAACACTGAAGCTTTCTTT,CASSSGTQNTEAFF
TRBV6-1,TRBJ1-3,.,TRBD1,TGTGCCGGAGCACAGGGGGCTACAGGAAACACCATATATTTT,CAGAQGATGNTIYF
TRBV4-2,TRBJ2-2,.,.,TGTGCCAGCAGCCGACGAGGAGGGCTGGACACCGGGGAGCTGTTTTTT,CASSRRGGLDTGELFF
TRBV6-5,TRBJ2-7,.,TRBD1,TGTGCCAGCAGGTTACAGGACAGGGAGGCCTACGAGCAGTACTTC,CASRLQDREAYEQYF
TRBV2,TRBJ1-6,.,.,TGTGCCAGCAGAACCCACCTAATGGGGGCCGGTTCACCCCTCCACTTT,CASRTHLMGAGSPLHF
TRBV7-9,TRBJ1-1,many,.,TGTGCCAGCTTAATAGACAGCATGAACACTGAAGCTTTCTTT,CASLIDSMNTEAFF
TRBV15,TRBJ2-7,.,.,TGTGCCACCAGCAGAGATCCCAGGTCTTCCTACGAGCAGTACTTC,CATSRDPRSSYEQYF
TRBV2,TRBJ2-7,.,TRBD1,TGTGCCAGCAGTTTGGACAGGGGGCTCTCCTACGAGCAGTACTTC,CASSLDRGLSYEQYF
TRBV9,TRBJ2-1,.,TRBD1,TGTGCCAGCAGCAGGGTTGGGACAGGGGGCAATGAGCAGTTCTTC,CASSRVGTGGNEQFF
TRBV19,TRBJ1-4,few,.,TGTGCCACCAATCCCGTGGGTAGGAGAAATGAAAAACTGTTTTTT,CATNPVGRRNEKLFF
TRBV4-2,TRBJ2-3,.,TRBD2,TGTGCCAGCAGCCTAACCCCTCGGACTAGCGGGGTAGCAGATACGCAGTATTTT,CASSLTPRTSGVADTQYF
TRBV6-5,TRBJ2-7,once,TRBD1,TGTGCCAGCAGTTACCAACGACAGGGAAGCTACGAGCAGTACTTC,CASSYQRQGSYEQYF
TRBV19,TRBJ1-2,.,.,TGTGCCAGTATGGGTCAGGGGTCGATCCATGGCTACACCTTC,CASMGQGSIHGYTF
TRBV18,TRBJ1-3,.,.,TGTGCCAGCTCACCAAACCCGACAGGTGTCTCTGGAAACACCATATATTTT,CASSPNPTGVSGNTIYF
TRBV28,TRBJ1-3,.,.,TGTGCCAGCAGTTTTTTGTCGCCGTACAGGGCTAACTCTGGAAACACCATATATTTT,CASSFLSPYRANSGNTIYF
TRBV18,TRBJ1-6,few,TRBD1,TGTGCCAGCTCACCGCAGGGGGCCTATGGTTCACCCCTCCACTTT,CASSPQGAYGSPLHF
TRBV4-1,TRBJ2-1,.,.,TGCGCCAGCAGCGCTGATCTAGCGAGAGTCTACAATGAGCAGTTCTTC,CASSADLARVYNEQFF
TRBV7-8,TRBJ2-4,.,.,TGTGCCAGCAGCGCGCCTCTCAGGACGCAGGGCAAAAACATTCAGTACTTC,CASSAPLRTQGKNIQYF
TRBV29-1,TRBJ2-1,.,TRBD1,TGCAGCGTTGACCAGACAGGGATCTACAATGAGCAGTTCTTC,CSVDQTGIYNEQFF
TRBV4-2,TRBJ2-5,.,TRBD2,TGTGCCAGCAGCCAAGATCCGGGGGGCCAAGAGACCCAGTACTTC,CASSQDPGGQETQYF
TRBV28,TRBJ2-1,few,TRBD2,TGTGCCAGCAGCTCAGGACGGCGGGAGGGACAGTTCTTC,CASSSGRREGQFF
TRBV2,TRBJ1-2,.,TRBD1,TGTGCCAGCAGTGTAAACAGGGGGTCGGATGGCTACACCTTC,CASSVNRGSDGYTF
TRBV19,TRBJ1-1,few,TRBD1,TGTGCCAGTAGTATGGACAGGGGCACTGAAGCTTTCTTT,CASSMDRGTEAFF
TRBV6-5,TRBJ2-1,.,.,TGTGCCAGCAGCAGGGGTTACAATGAGCAGTTCTTC,CASSRGYNEQFF
TRBV19,TRBJ1-2,.,.,TGTGCCAGTAGTATTCTGGTTCAGAACTATGGCTACACCTTC,CASSILVQNYGYTF
TRBV5-1,TRBJ2-5,.,.,TGCGCCAGCAGCTTTTCAGGGCTAACCCTGTACCAAGAGACCCAGTACTTC,CASSFSGLTLYQETQYF